This T cell receptor beta chain was captured in a study of T cell clones after liver transplantation. Study-wide context: TCRbeta sequencing after a pre-transplant mixed lymphocyte reaction identified graft-donor-reactive clones, later tracked in post-transplant blood. Graft-donor-reactive sequences were compared with third-party-reactive TCRbeta sequences from pre-transplant mixed lymphocyte reactions. Whole-study findings and limits: The donor-reactive repertoire was only partly measurable in two subjects, lacking donor cells.

Of note for this clone: The antigen is not known.

The table came from immunoSEQ multiplex PCR; TCRdb's copy has only in-frame clones and leaves some out. This table holds about 85,000 clones, nearly 85% found once. Germline values: CDR1 GTSNPN, CDR2 SVGIG (reference sequence). Trimming stripped 4 bases from V and 9 bases from J, with 24 bases between. The CDR3 is made up of 15 amino acids. The gene calls are TRBV30 and TRBJ1-2, with D unresolved. Here the sequenced sample was CD4+ T cells from blood, taken approximately 45 months after liver transplant. The source of this sequence is a human patient who received a liver transplant. Some of these T cells may belong to the graft donor. CDR3 DNA sequence: TGTGCCTGGAAACCGACGTTTATGGCGGCTTTCAGCTACACCTTC. It codes for CAWKPTFMAAFSYTF.